The following is a T cell receptor (beta chain) sequence with its context. This specimen comes from a study of shared clonotypes between healthy human individuals. The assay was immunoSEQ multiplex PCR, and TCRdb's table has in-frame clones only and misses some. The table records roughly 1.4 million clones, approximately 98.5% of them present only once. This CDR3 contains 16 residues. The sequenced sample consisted of naive CD4+ T cells sorted from blood. The subset: CD45RA+ positively selected. The V call is TRBV21-1, the J call TRBJ2-5; the DNA was not compared with TRBD2, the D call given in the table. TRBV21-1 is tagged as a pseudogene. The sequence was obtained from a man aged 25-45 years in good health. The CDR3 loop reads CASSKEAGGTQETQYF. Written as DNA, the CDR3 is TGTGCCAGCAGCAAAGAGGCTGGAGGGACTCAAGAGACCCAGTACTTC.